The 14 T cell receptor beta chains given below trace back to one sample, sequenced in a study of T cell clones after liver transplantation. Libraries were prepared by immunoSEQ multiplex PCR; TCRdb keeps only in-frame clonotypes and omits some of them. The sample has some 80,000 clones, around 84% seen once. Here the sequenced sample was CD4+ T cells from blood, taken 48 months after liver transplant. All receptors derive from a human patient who received a liver transplant. Part of the T cell pool may stem from the graft donor.

The rearrangement uses TRBV7-2 and TRBJ2-3, with D maybe TRBD1 (5 bases). V lost 5 bases and J 4 bases, leaving 16 bases between the germline ends. CDR3 size: 15 residues. The germline V gene encodes CDR1 SGHTA and CDR2 FQGNSA. This chain's CDR3 is CASSQTGFLSDTQYF. The CDR3 nucleotides are TGTGCCAGCAGCCAAACAGGTTTCCTTTCAGATACGCAGTATTTT.

The CDR3 sequence: CASSLFVGNEQFF. The CDR3 DNA is TGTGCCAGCAGCTTATTTGTTGGCAATGAGCAGTTCTTC. The chain has TRBV7-9 and TRBJ2-1; D gene uncertain. V was shortened by 2 bases and J by 6 bases, with 8 bases between the two germline ends. Germline V gene lookup returns CDR1 SEHNR and CDR2 FQNEAQ (reference sequence). The CDR3 is 13 residues long. Variable domain in full (rest from reference TRBV7-9 and TRBJ2-1): DTGVSQNPRHKITKRGQNVTFRCDPISEHNRLYWYRQTLGQGPEFLTYFQNEAQLEKSRLLSDRFSAERPKGSFSTLEIQRTEQGDSAMYLCASSLFVGNEQFFGPGTRLTVL.

The V and J genes are TRBV5-4 and TRBJ2-5, with 13 bases aligning to TRBD2. Trimming removed 4 bases from V and 4 bases from J; junction bases left unmatched: 7. Germline CDR1 is SGHNT and CDR2 is YYREEE (reference sequence). There are 16 residues in the CDR3. CDR3 DNA sequence: TGTGCCAGCAGCCCATGGACTAGCGGGAGTGGAGAGACCCAGTACTTC. It specifies CASSPWTSGSGETQYF.

The chain joins TRBV20-1 to TRBJ1-2; D unclear. The V and J ends lost 4 bases and 4 bases respectively, with 7 bases between them. The CDR3 contains 11 residues. Germline assignment: CDR1 DFQATT and CDR2 SNEGSKA (reference sequence). CDR3 coding DNA: TGCAGTGCTAACACGGGCTATGGCTACACCTTC. Encoded protein: CSANTGYGYTF.

This clone occurred a few times. Here the CDR3 reads CATKRVKGTEAFF. DNA of the CDR3: TGTGCCACAAAGAGGGTTAAGGGCACTGAAGCTTTCTTT. V gene TRBV6-1 combines with J gene TRBJ1-1; D unclear. This CDR3 has 13 amino acids. Trimming pared 10 bases from V and 4 bases from J, leaving 16 bases between. Germline V gives CDR1 MNHNS, CDR2 SASEGT.

V usage is TRBV4-2 and J usage is TRBJ2-1; 11 bases fit TRBD2. Germline V lookup: CDR1 LGHNA, CDR2 YNFKEQ. The J segment lost 1 base and the V segment lost 3 bases, leaving 2 bases of the junction unmatched. The CDR3 sequence is 16 residues long. The CDR3 nucleotides are TGTGCCAGCAGCCACGGACTAGCGGGTTCCTACAATGAGCAGTTCTTC. Translation: CASSHGLAGSYNEQFF.

This rearrangement joins TRBV6-5 to TRBJ2-5, with 9 bases aligning to TRBD2. Looked up from germline, CDR1 is MNHEY and CDR2 is SVGAGI. CDR3 length equals 15 residues. The V segment lost 5 bases and the J segment 6 bases; nucleotides outside the gene matches: 10. The CDR3 sequence: CASSPSLSGGQTQYF. The CDR3 nucleotides are TGTGCCAGCAGTCCCAGCCTTAGCGGGGGTCAGACCCAGTACTTC.

The CDR3 reads CASSSNSPNNSPLHF. The CDR3 DNA is TGTGCCAGCAGCTCCAACTCACCGAATAATTCACCCCTCCACTTT. This chain uses TRBV7-9 with TRBJ1-6; D is unresolved. Germline CDR1 is SEHNR and CDR2 is FQNEAQ (reference sequence). The CDR3 is made up of 15 amino acids. The V end was cut by 4 bases, the J end by 5 bases, with 12 bases between.

The chain links TRBV5-1 to TRBJ1-5; the match to TRBD1 covers 7 bases. J gave up 0 bases and V 4 bases, and 13 bases lay outside the gene matches. This CDR3 region has 18 residues. Germline V gives CDR1 SGHRS, CDR2 YFSETQ. The CDR3 protein is CASSTRQGGWDSNQPQHF. CDR3 in DNA: TGCGCCAGCAGCACCAGACAGGGTGGTTGGGATAGCAATCAGCCCCAGCATTTT.

J is TRBJ2-6 and V is TRBV9, with no clear D. The CDR3 consists of 15 residues. Trimming left V 0 bases short and J 4 bases short, with 8 bases between. Germline CDR1 and CDR2: SGDLS and YYNGEE. Here the CDR3 DNA reads TGTGCCAGCAGCGTAGGGCCAGCCGGGGCCAACGTCCTGACTTTC. This translates into CASSVGPAGANVLTF.

V is TRBV7-2 and J is TRBJ2-6, with no clear D. Germline lookup yields CDR1 SGHTA and CDR2 FQGNSA. V lost 4 bases to trimming and J lost 0 bases, with 10 bases between them. This CDR3 has 16 amino acids. The CDR3 here is CASSSRAPSGANVLTF. CDR3 nucleotide sequence: TGTGCCAGCAGCTCTAGAGCTCCCTCTGGGGCCAACGTCCTGACTTTC.

CDR3 residues: CASTLGVGGQGNTIYF. The CDR3 DNA is TGTGCCAGCACCCTAGGCGTTGGAGGACAAGGAAACACCATATATTTT. The rearrangement links TRBV9 to TRBJ1-3; weak D call: TRBD1 (5 bases). The V gene lost 6 bases and the J gene lost 4 bases, with 20 bases spanning the gap. The CDR3 runs 16 residues. Germline-derived CDR1 and CDR2 are SGDLS and YYNGEE.

This chain links TRBV13 with TRBJ1-2, with 8 bases aligning to TRBD1. The V gene end was trimmed by 4 bases and the J gene end by 8 bases; junction bases not matched to a gene: 12. Germline V lookup: CDR1 PRHDT, CDR2 FYEKMQ (reference sequence). This CDR3 is built from 15 residues. CDR3: CASSSSPGTGSGYTF. CDR3 bases: TGTGCCAGCAGCTCCTCACCGGGGACAGGAAGCGGCTACACCTTC.

V is TRBV28 and J is TRBJ1-3; 7 positions agree with TRBD1. CDR3 size: 16 residues. CDR1 and CDR2 from the germline V gene are MDHEN and SYDVKM. The junction had 8 bases not matched to a gene; V was cut back by 6 bases and J by 0 bases. The CDR3 coding sequence is TGTGCCAGCAGATATCCCGGGACAGCCTCTGGAAACACCATATATTTT. It encodes CASRYPGTASGNTIYF.